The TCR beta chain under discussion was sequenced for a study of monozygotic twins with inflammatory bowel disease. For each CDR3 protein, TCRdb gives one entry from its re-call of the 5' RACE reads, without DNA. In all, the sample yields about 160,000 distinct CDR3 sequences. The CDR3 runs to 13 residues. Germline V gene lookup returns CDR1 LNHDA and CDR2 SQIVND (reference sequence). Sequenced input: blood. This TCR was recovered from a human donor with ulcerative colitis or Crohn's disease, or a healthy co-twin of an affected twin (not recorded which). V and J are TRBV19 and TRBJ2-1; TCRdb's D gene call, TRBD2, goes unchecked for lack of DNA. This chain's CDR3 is CASSGTSGIEQFF.